A selection of T cell receptor beta chains follows, all from one sample in a study of blood T cells in healthy people across ages. TCRdb re-called the 5' RACE reads through MiXCR, storing one row per CDR3 protein. The sample records just under 900,000 distinct CDR3 sequences, 25% to 30% being singletons. Material for sequencing was blood. All receptors come from a woman older than 75 in good health. Each CDR3 is given with its conserved first and last residue. D genes are given only for firm matches. The size field is filled for only some rows; it gives once, few, many or a size class.

J gene,V gene,D gene,clone size,CDR3 DNA,CDR3 protein
TRBJ2-5,TRBV11-3,.,.,TGTGCCAGCAGCAGAAAGGGAGGCTCCTACAATGAGCAGTACTTC,CASSRKGGSYNEQYF
TRBJ1-1,TRBV7-9,.,few,TGTGCCAGCAGAGCTGACGTTCTCGGCACTGAAGCTTTCTTT,CASRADVLGTEAFF
TRBJ2-1,TRBV28,TRBD1,.,TGTGCCAGCAGTTCCAGACAGGGGCTAGGCAATGAGCAGTTCTTC,CASSSRQGLGNEQFF
TRBJ1-1,TRBV28,.,.,TGTGCCAGCAGTTTCTCCCAGGGGAAATTGCACACTGAAGCTTTCTTT,CASSFSQGKLHTEAFF
TRBJ1-1,TRBV30,.,.,TGTGCCTGGTCCGGGACGGCAAACACTGAAGCTTTCTTT,CAWSGTANTEAFF
TRBJ2-7,TRBV20-1,.,many,TGCAGTGCTAGAGGGCCGAGGGCACCCTACGAGCAGTACTTC,CSARGPRAPYEQYF
TRBJ2-1,TRBV7-6,TRBD2,many,TGTGCCAGCAGCCCGGGACTAGCGGACAGCTCCTACAATGAGCAGTTCTTC,CASSPGLADSSYNEQFF
TRBJ1-4,TRBV6-5,.,many,TGTGCCAGCAGTTACGACCGAAGGGAAAAACTGTTTTTT,CASSYDRREKLFF
TRBJ2-1,TRBV6-6,.,many,TGTGCCAGCAGAAGAGATCTTTATGAGCAGTTCTTC,CASRRDLYEQFF
TRBJ2-2,TRBV27,.,.,TGTGCCAGCAGTTTGGAACAGGGTGGGACCGGGGAGCTGTTTTTT,CASSLEQGGTGELFF
TRBJ2-7,TRBV7-9,.,many,TGTGCCAGCAGCTTAAGGGCAGAGCCCTCCTACGAGCAGTACTTC,CASSLRAEPSYEQYF
TRBJ2-5,TRBV7-2,.,many,TGTGCCAGCAGCTTAATGTCGGGGTACCAAGAGACCCAGTACTTC,CASSLMSGYQETQYF
TRBJ2-7,TRBV28,.,.,TGTGCCAGCAGTTTAGGTTGGGGGGAACACTACGAGCAGTACTTC,CASSLGWGEHYEQYF
TRBJ2-5,TRBV3-1,.,many,TGTGCCAGCAGCCAAGAGGGCCGAACACACCAAGAGACCCAGTACTTC,CASSQEGRTHQETQYF
TRBJ2-5,TRBV21-1,.,few,TGTGCCAGCAGCAAAAAATGGCCCTTTGCGGACAGGGGTGTGGAGACCCAGTACTTC,CASSKKWPFADRGVETQYF
TRBJ1-5,TRBV18,.,few,TGTGCCAGCTCACCACAGAAGGGAAACAATCAGCCCCAGCATTTT,CASSPQKGNNQPQHF
TRBJ2-1,TRBV6-2/TRBV6-3,.,.,TGTGCCAGCAGTTACGTTGAGGGCCGTAATATGTTCTTC,CASSYVEGRNMFF
TRBJ2-3,TRBV7-2,TRBD2,many,TGTGCCAGCAGCACGGGACTAGCGGGACAGTGGGATACGCAGTATTTT,CASSTGLAGQWDTQYF
TRBJ2-7,TRBV5-1,TRBD1,many,TGCGCCAGCAGCCCCGTCGGGACAGGGATCTACGAGCAGTACTTC,CASSPVGTGIYEQYF
TRBJ2-1,TRBV5-6,.,many,TGTGCCAGCAGCTTGTCTTCTTGGTCCTACAATGAGCAGTTCTTC,CASSLSSWSYNEQFF
TRBJ2-7,TRBV6-2/TRBV6-3,TRBD1,many,TGTGCCAGCCAAGACCGGGACAGGGGTTACGAGCAGTACTTC,CASQDRDRGYEQYF
TRBJ1-5,TRBV29-1,TRBD1,.,TGCAGCGTTGCAGGGGGCCGCGGAGCAAATCAGCCCCAGCATTTT,CSVAGGRGANQPQHF
TRBJ1-6,TRBV12-3/TRBV12-4,.,many,TGTGCCAGCAGTAGGGACGCTAATTCACCCCTCCACTTT,CASSRDANSPLHF
TRBJ2-5,TRBV2,TRBD1,.,TGTGCCATAGGACAGGGGTCGGAATCGGAGACCCAGTACTTC,CAIGQGSESETQYF
TRBJ2-1,TRBV7-2,.,.,TGTGCCAGCAGCTTAGAGCAGGTCAGGTACAATGGGCAGTTCTTC,CASSLEQVRYNGQFF
TRBJ1-2,TRBV21-1,.,few,TGTGCCAGCAGCAAAAAGGGGTCCGCGAAAGGATATGGCTACACCTTC,CASSKKGSAKGYGYTF
TRBJ1-2,TRBV28,TRBD1,many,TGTGCCAGCAGTCGCAGGACAGGGAGTTTTTTCTATGGCTACACCTTC,CASSRRTGSFFYGYTF
TRBJ2-7,TRBV5-1,TRBD1,once,TGCGCCAGCAGTACAGGGGGTACCTCCCGAGAGCAGTACTTC,CASSTGGTSREQYF
TRBJ2-1,TRBV7-2,.,.,TGTGCCGGCAGCGTAAATCCCGCGGGGCTACGACAGTTCTTC,CAGSVNPAGLRQFF
TRBJ2-4,TRBV6-2/TRBV6-3,TRBD1,many,TGTGCCAGCAGTTACTTAGGGGGCGCAGCCAAAAACATTCAGTACTTC,CASSYLGGAAKNIQYF
TRBJ1-6,TRBV10-3,.,many,TGTGCCATCAGTTTCCGGGGTGATTCACCCCTCCACTTT,CAISFRGDSPLHF
TRBJ2-3,TRBV18,.,.,TGTGCCACCTCGAAAGGCGGACTCACAGATACGCAGTATTTT,CATSKGGLTDTQYF
TRBJ1-5,TRBV27,.,many,TGTGCCAGCAGGATAAGGGGAATTAATAGCAATCAGCCCCAGCATTTT,CASRIRGINSNQPQHF
TRBJ1-1,TRBV7-2,.,.,TGTGCCAACAGCTTAGTATTAGGGGAAACTGAAGCTTTCTTT,CANSLVLGETEAFF
TRBJ2-5,TRBV5-1,TRBD1,few,TGCGCCAGCAGCTTGGTCGACAGGGGGAATGAGCAGTACTTC,CASSLVDRGNEQYF
TRBJ1-2,TRBV7-9,.,many,TGTGCCAGCAGCACCGGGGGGGCAAATGGCTACACCTTC,CASSTGGANGYTF
TRBJ2-1,TRBV20-1,.,many,TGCAGTGCCCACAGGGGAGGGCCCTCCTACAATGAGCAGTTCTTC,CSAHRGGPSYNEQFF
TRBJ1-2,TRBV6-4,TRBD1,many,TGTGCCAGCAGTCGGACAGGGGAGGGTAACTATGGCTACACCTTC,CASSRTGEGNYGYTF
TRBJ2-7,TRBV7-2,.,many,TGTGCCAGCAGCTTAATGGGGGGTAGCTCCTACGAGCAGTACTTC,CASSLMGGSSYEQYF
TRBJ1-2,TRBV5-5,.,few,TGTGCCAGCAGCGTTACGTACGGGGAAGTGGTTCGTGGCTACACCTTC,CASSVTYGEVVRGYTF
TRBJ2-3,TRBV10-3,.,many,TGTGCCATCGGGGAGGGCACAGATACGCAGTATTTT,CAIGEGTDTQYF